Here is one T cell receptor (beta chain) with its context. Its specificity is not known. Germline lookup yields CDR1 MNHNS and CDR2 SASEGT. The CDR3 covers 11 residues. The ends were cut back, 3 bases at V and 7 bases at J, with 6 bases in the middle. The data belong to a study of neoadjuvant nivolumab and ipilimumab in lung cancer. Study details: The combination arm added day-1 ipilimumab 1 mg/kg to nivolumab 3 mg/kg on days 1, 15, 29.

Produced via immunoSEQ multiplex PCR; TCRdb's table is partial and in-frame only. Of some 43,000 clones in the sample, around 88% were seen once. Study-level points and caveats: TCR receptors were sequenced in few samples.

V usage is TRBV6-1 and J usage is TRBJ2-5; TRBD2 might be the D (5 bases). The specimen comprised blood, sampled before neoadjuvant nivolumab, alone or with ipilimumab. This TCR was sampled from an adult with non-small cell lung cancer. Some clones in this sample may be carry-over from other donors' samples. In DNA, the CDR3 is TGTGCCAGCAGTGAGGGGAGGACCCAGTACTTC. Protein sequence: CASSEGRTQYF.